The 29 T cell receptor beta chains below all came from one sample that was sequenced in a study of blood T cell repertoires in COVID-19. Assay used: immunoSEQ multiplex PCR; TCRdb lists only in-frame clones, some missing. The sample yields some 390,000 clones, around 92% seen once. The material sequenced was PBMCs or T cells enriched from blood (not recorded which). These receptors all stem from a woman in her 30s who had recovered from COVID-19.

The V call is TRBV5-6, the J call TRBJ1-2; TRBD1 matches 8 bases. The CDR3 consists of 17 residues. Unmatched junction bases numbered 11, after V lost 4 bases and J lost 0 bases. Germline-derived CDR1 and CDR2 are SGHDT and YYEEEE. CDR3 nucleotide sequence: TGTGCCAGCAGCCCGGGTGGCAGGGGGCCCACTAACTATGGCTACACCTTC. Residues: CASSPGGRGPTNYGYTF.

The chain has TRBV19 and TRBJ1-1, with D possibly TRBD1 on 5 matching bases. The germline gives CDR1 LNHDA, CDR2 SQIVND (reference sequence). V lost 6 bases and J lost 3, with 14 bases in between. This CDR3 has 14 amino acids. The CDR3 loop is CASRHRGGDTEAFF. CDR3 in DNA: TGTGCCAGTAGGCACAGAGGAGGGGACACTGAAGCTTTCTTT.

V gene TRBV9 combines with J gene TRBJ2-2; TRBD1 aligns across 8 bases. V dropped 1 base and J dropped 0; count of bases not matched to a gene: 2. The CDR3 length is 16 residues. The germline V gene has CDR1 SGDLS and CDR2 YYNGEE. For the CDR3, the DNA is TGTGCCAGCAGCGTAACGACAGGGGCGAACACCGGGGAGCTGTTTTTT. Translated, it gives CASSVTTGANTGELFF. The full variable domain, rest sourced from reference TRBV9 and TRBJ2-2, is DSGVTQTPKHLITATGQRVTLRCSPRSGDLSVYWYQQSLDQGLQFLIQYYNGEERAKGNILERFSAQQFPDLHSELNLSSLELGDSALYFCASSVTTGANTGELFFGEGSRLTVL.

A few counts support this clone. The chain is built from TRBV4-2 and TRBJ2-1; 7 nucleotides match TRBD1. The trim removed 0 bases at V and 8 bases at J, leaving 7 bases unmatched. Germline V lookup: CDR1 LGHNA, CDR2 YNFKEQ. This CDR3 spans 15 amino acids. The CDR3 bases are TGTGCCAGCAGCCAAGAAGGGGGCGCATCGGATGAGCAGTTCTTC. Translation gives CASSQEGGASDEQFF.

V is TRBV29-1 and J is TRBJ1-2; 9 bases are shared with TRBD1. V lost 6 bases and J lost 5; bases outside the gene matches: 4. Germline CDR1 and CDR2: SQVTM and ANQGSEA. This CDR3 comprises 12 residues. CDR3 DNA sequence: TGCAGCGTGGGGGACAGGGCTTATGGCTACACCTTC. This sequence encodes CSVGDRAYGYTF.

The J gene is TRBJ2-2, the V gene TRBV27; 14 positions match TRBD2. In germline, CDR1 is MNHEY, CDR2 SMNVEV (reference sequence). V shed 3 bases and J 6 bases; nucleotides not matched to a gene: 3. The CDR3 is 16 amino acids. The CDR3 DNA reads TGTGCCAGCAGTTTCGGACTAGCGGGGGGCGCCGGGGAGCTGTTTTTT. This encodes CASSFGLAGGAGELFF.

The chain carries TRBV24-1 and TRBJ2-2; 7 bases align to TRBD2. V trimming: 3 bases; J trimming: 4 bases; junction bases outside the gene matches: 4. Germline values: CDR1 KGHDR, CDR2 SFDVKD. This CDR3 has 15 residues. The CDR3 bases are TGTGCCACCAGTGATATGGGCGGGGGCACCGGGGAGCTGTTTTTT. It is translated as CATSDMGGGTGELFF.

The rearrangement uses TRBV28 and TRBJ2-6; D gene uncertain. The CDR3 has 15 residues. Germline CDR1 MDHEN, CDR2 SYDVKM. Trimming cost V 1 base and J 8 bases, with 12 bases left between them. CDR3 DNA sequence: TGTGCCAGCAGTTTATCGGGTCTAGTCACCAACGTCCTGACTTTC. This codes for CASSLSGLVTNVLTF.

The V call is TRBV5-6, the J call TRBJ2-1, with 7 nucleotides matching TRBD2. With V trimmed by 7 bases and J by 4 bases, 14 bases remained unmatched. Germline V gene sequence: CDR1 SGHDT, CDR2 YYEEEE. The CDR3 runs 16 residues. The CDR3 region has the DNA TGTGCCAGCTTGCGCCCTCGGGCTAGCGGATACAATGAGCAGTTCTTC. Translating it yields CASLRPRASGYNEQFF.

The gene calls are TRBV5-1 and TRBJ1-1, with D unclear. The V and J ends lost 4 bases and 3 bases respectively, with 16 bases between them. Germline V lookup: CDR1 SGHRS, CDR2 YFSETQ. There are 15 residues in the CDR3. CDR3 sequence (DNA): TGCGCCAGCAGCGACGGAGGGAGTGGGTACACTGAAGCTTTCTTT. Its translation: CASSDGGSGYTEAFF.

The rearrangement uses TRBV24-1 and TRBJ2-2; D is undetermined. Trimming pared 9 bases from V and 7 bases from J, leaving 8 bases between. The CDR3 runs 11 residues. Germline assignment: CDR1 KGHDR and CDR2 SFDVKD. DNA of the CDR3: TGTGCCACCGGAAGACTCGGGGAGCTGTTTTTT. As protein: CATGRLGELFF.

The rearrangement links TRBV20-1 to TRBJ2-7; unclear D gene. The CDR3 covers 11 residues. Trimming pared 7 bases from V and 3 bases from J, leaving 10 bases between. CDR1 DFQATT and CDR2 SNEGSKA come from the germline V gene (reference sequence). The CDR3 DNA is TGCAGTGGTCAGGCTAACTACGAGCAGTACTTC. Protein product: CSGQANYEQYF.

The chain couples TRBV7-9 to TRBJ1-2, with D possibly TRBD1 on 5 matching bases. This CDR3 has 16 residues. Germline V gene lookup returns CDR1 SEHNR and CDR2 FQNEAQ (reference sequence). Trimming removed 1 base from V and 7 bases from J, with 19 bases in between. CDR3 in amino acids: CASSLEGGVGATGYTF. The CDR3 region has the DNA TGTGCCAGCAGCTTAGAAGGAGGGGTAGGAGCTACTGGCTACACCTTC.

The chain carries TRBV20-1 and TRBJ1-1; no clear D. The CDR3 runs to 11 residues. Germline V gene sequence: CDR1 DFQATT, CDR2 SNEGSKA (reference sequence). V was shortened by 3 bases and J by 2 bases, with 4 bases between the two germline ends. The chain's CDR3 is CSASPNTEAFF. CDR3 DNA sequence: TGCAGTGCTAGTCCTAACACTGAAGCTTTCTTT.

V is TRBV11-2 and J is TRBJ2-1; weak D call: TRBD2 (6 bases). V was pared by 11 bases and J by 2 bases, with 16 bases between. This CDR3 is 14 amino acids long. CDR1 SGHAT and CDR2 FQNNGV come from the germline V gene. CDR3 sequence reads: CAPGRPRPYNEQFF. The CDR3 DNA reads TGTGCCCCTGGGAGGCCACGTCCCTACAATGAGCAGTTCTTC.

The rearrangement links TRBV27 to TRBJ2-3; 7 nucleotides line up with TRBD2. Germline V gives CDR1 MNHEY, CDR2 SMNVEV (reference sequence). The CDR3 spans 13 residues. V was clipped by 8 bases and J by 4 bases; unmatched bases: 6. The CDR3 nucleotides are TGTGCCAGCTCCAGGGCGGGGGCAGATACGCAGTATTTT. It yields the protein CASSRAGADTQYF.

The V and J genes are TRBV6-4 and TRBJ2-1, with 7 bases aligning to TRBD2. Germline CDR1 reads MRHNA; CDR2 reads SNTAGT. V shed 0 bases and J 9 bases; nucleotides not matched to a gene: 11. This CDR3 is built from 16 residues. CDR3 region: CASSDSFAGDGGEQFF. The CDR3 nucleotides are TGTGCCAGCAGTGACTCCTTCGCGGGAGATGGGGGTGAGCAGTTCTTC.

This clone has a single count. The CDR3 loop is CATSAMGGSSYNEQFF. The CDR3 DNA follows: TGTGCCACCAGCGCAATGGGAGGCAGCTCCTACAATGAGCAGTTCTTC. The V and J genes are TRBV24-1 and TRBJ2-1; a weak D match, TRBD2 (6 bases). The CDR3 runs 16 residues. Trimming removed 7 bases from V and 0 bases from J, with 15 bases in between. Germline V gene lookup returns CDR1 KGHDR and CDR2 SFDVKD.

The chain has TRBV9 and TRBJ2-3, with D tentatively TRBD1 (6 bases). V lost 3 bases to trimming and J lost 12 bases, with 14 bases between them. The CDR3 totals 12 residues. Germline V gene lookup returns CDR1 SGDLS and CDR2 YYNGEE. Here the CDR3 reads CASSGGQFEQYF. CDR3 nucleotides: TGTGCCAGCAGCGGTGGACAGTTCGAACAGTATTTT. Together with reference TRBV9 and TRBJ2-3, the CDR3 gives the full variable domain: DSGVTQTPKHLITATGQRVTLRCSPRSGDLSVYWYQQSLDQGLQFLIQYYNGEERAKGNILERFSAQQFPDLHSELNLSSLELGDSALYFCASSGGQFEQYFGPGTRLTVL.

The chain has TRBV30 and TRBJ1-1; D might be TRBD1 (6 bases). Trimming took off 0 bases at V and 4 bases at J, with 15 bases between the two ends. Germline V CDR1 and CDR2: GTSNPN, SVGIG (reference sequence). The CDR3 contains 15 residues. The CDR3 here is CAWSVGLVRGTEAFF. Here the CDR3 DNA reads TGTGCCTGGAGTGTGGGATTGGTCAGGGGCACTGAAGCTTTCTTT.

The chain carries TRBV28 and TRBJ2-1; D might be TRBD2 (6 bases). The germline CDR1 and CDR2 sequences are MDHEN and SYDVKM. Between the trimmed V and J ends, which lost 4 bases and 5 bases, there was a span of 21 bases. The CDR3 sequence is 17 residues long. CDR3 region: CASSSAKPRRGHNEQFF. CDR3 nucleotide sequence: TGTGCCAGCAGTTCAGCCAAGCCGAGGCGGGGTCACAATGAGCAGTTCTTC. Filled out from reference TRBV28 and TRBJ2-1, the complete variable domain reads DVKVTQSSRYLVKRTGEKVFLECVQDMDHENMFWYRQDPGLGLRLIYFSYDVKMKEKGDIPEGYSVSREKKERFSLILESASTNQTSMYLCASSSAKPRRGHNEQFFGPGTRLTVL.

This chain links TRBV27 with TRBJ2-7; the match to TRBD2 covers 7 bases. The germline gives CDR1 MNHEY, CDR2 SMNVEV (reference sequence). Germline trimming cut 3 bases from V and 3 bases from J; bases unmatched to any gene: 11. CDR3 size: 16 residues. CDR3 nucleotides: TGTGCCAGCAGTTTTACAAGGGCTAGCGGTAGCTACGAGCAGTACTTC. Its translation is CASSFTRASGSYEQYF.

The J gene is TRBJ2-1, the V gene TRBV15; weak D call: TRBD1 (6 bases). Looked up from germline, CDR1 is LNHNV and CDR2 is YYDKDF (reference sequence). The CDR3 has 16 amino acids. V was pared by 0 bases and J by 4 bases, with 13 bases between. Here the CDR3 reads CATSRDFGGQYNEQFF. In DNA form, the CDR3 reads TGTGCCACCAGCAGAGACTTCGGAGGACAGTACAATGAGCAGTTCTTC.

The chain links TRBV19 to TRBJ1-5; 7 bases map to TRBD1. V was pared by 2 bases and J by 0 bases, with 4 bases of the junction left unmatched. The germline CDR1 and CDR2 sequences are LNHDA and SQIVND (reference sequence). The CDR3 is 16 residues long. The CDR3 bases are TGTGCCAGTAGTATACACGGACAGGATAGCAATCAGCCCCAGCATTTT. Its protein is CASSIHGQDSNQPQHF.

This clone has a handful of counts. The chain carries TRBV24-1 and TRBJ1-2, with no clear D. The CDR3 covers 13 residues. Germline lookup yields CDR1 KGHDR and CDR2 SFDVKD. The V and J ends lost 8 bases and 6 bases respectively, with 15 bases between them. The CDR3 DNA sequence: TGTGCCACCAACTCCCGAGGAGGCCATGGCTACACCTTC. Encoded protein: CATNSRGGHGYTF.

This rearrangement joins TRBV15 to TRBJ2-2, with 12 positions matching TRBD2. The junction had 15 bases not matched to a gene; V was cut back by 7 bases and J by 0 bases. Germline values: CDR1 LNHNV, CDR2 YYDKDF (reference sequence). The CDR3 is 20 amino acids. The CDR3 nucleotides are TGTGCCACCACGCACACCTTACTAGCGGGGGGCCCCGCGAACACCGGGGAGCTGTTTTTT. The encoded protein is CATTHTLLAGGPANTGELFF.

CDR3 nucleotide sequence: TGCGCCAGCAGCTTGGAAGGGACAGGAGGCTACGAGCAGTACTTC. This sequence encodes CASSLEGTGGYEQYF. The chain employs TRBV5-1 and TRBJ2-7; 8 positions agree with TRBD1. Trimming cost V 0 bases and J 3 bases; bases outside gene matches: 5. Germline CDR1 reads SGHRS; CDR2 reads YFSETQ. The CDR3 runs to 15 residues. The variable domain in full, with the rest retrieved from reference TRBV5-1 and TRBJ2-7, is KAGVTQTPRYLIKTRGQQVTLSCSPISGHRSVSWYQQTPGQGLQFLFEYFSETQRNKGNFPGRFSGRQFSNSRSEMNVSTLELGDSALYLCASSLEGTGGYEQYFGPGTRLTVT.

The CDR3, as DNA: TGTGCCAGCAGCTTCGCGGGTAGGGAGACCCAGTACTTC. Protein product: CASSFAGRETQYF. The gene calls are TRBV5-6 and TRBJ2-5, with D possibly TRBD2 on 5 matching bases. V lost 2 bases, J lost 5 bases, and 10 bases lay in between. CDR3 length equals 13 residues. The germline CDR1 and CDR2 sequences are SGHDT and YYEEEE.

The CDR3 DNA reads TGTGCCAGCAGCTCGCGGGACCAGATCTACGAGCAGTACTTC. Translation: CASSSRDQIYEQYF. V is TRBV7-9 and J is TRBJ2-7, with D possibly TRBD2 on 6 matching bases. This CDR3 comprises 14 residues. Germline V gives CDR1 SEHNR, CDR2 FQNEAQ (reference sequence). V shed 4 bases and J shed 3 bases, with 13 bases lying between them.